This TCR beta chain was documented in a study of OX40 agonist ivuxolimab in advanced cancers. About the study: Patients received ivuxolimab, an agonistic anti-OX40 (CD134) antibody. Findings and limits, study-wide: At 0.1 to 3.0 mg/kg and by week 6, clonal expansion occurred in CD4+ and CD8+ blood T cells. Relative to CD4+, CD8+ T cells held more expanded clones on average.

As regards this clone: Its antigen is not identified.

Sequencing used immunoSEQ multiplex PCR; TCRdb keeps in-frame clones, though not all of them. The sample includes 45,000 to 50,000 clones, about 85% of them seen just once. The germline V gene encodes CDR1 SGDLS and CDR2 YYNGEE. The CDR3 runs 15 residues. J was trimmed by 4 bases and V by 0 bases; bases with no gene match: 7. The chain is built from TRBV9 and TRBJ2-7; 7 bases match TRBD1. The material sequenced was CD4+ or CD8+ T cells sorted from blood, taken in a trial of the OX40 agonist ivuxolimab. The TCR sequence derives from an adult with an advanced solid tumor such as melanoma, head and neck, liver or kidney cancer. The CDR3 DNA follows: TGTGCCAGCAGCGTAGGAAAGGGGGCCTATTACGAGCAGTACTTC. Translating it yields CASSVGKGAYYEQYF.